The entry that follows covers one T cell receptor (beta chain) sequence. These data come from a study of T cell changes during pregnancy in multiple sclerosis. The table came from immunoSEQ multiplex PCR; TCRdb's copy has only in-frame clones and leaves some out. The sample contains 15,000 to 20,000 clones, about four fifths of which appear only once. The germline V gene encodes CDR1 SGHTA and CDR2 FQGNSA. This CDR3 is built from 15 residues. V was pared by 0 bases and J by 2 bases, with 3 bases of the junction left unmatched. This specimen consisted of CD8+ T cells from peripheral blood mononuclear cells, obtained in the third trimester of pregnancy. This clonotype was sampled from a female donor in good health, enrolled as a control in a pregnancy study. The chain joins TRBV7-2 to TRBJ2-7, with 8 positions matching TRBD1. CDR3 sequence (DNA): TGTGCCAGCAGCTTAGCGTGGGACAGGACCTACGAGCAGTACTTC. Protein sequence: CASSLAWDRTYEQYF.